The clone carrying this TCR beta chain was seen more than once but under ten times. V was clipped by 5 bases and J by 10 bases, with 15 bases between them. The germline CDR1 and CDR2 sequences are SGHDN and FVKESK. The CDR3 spans 13 residues. This entry comes from a study of patients and donors after allogeneic stem cell transplantation. TCRdb itself ran the RT-PCR reads through MiXCR, one entry per CDR3 protein. This table has about 410,000 distinct CDR3 sequences, under 20% appearing once. The receptor comes from a human donor who was either an allogeneic HSCT recipient or a stem cell or donor lymphocyte infusion donor (not recorded which). It is not recorded whose cells these are; they may come from a transplant donor. Sequencing used blood, either unsorted or a sorted T cell fraction (not recorded which). The J gene is TRBJ2-1, the V gene TRBV14; no definite D call. DNA of the CDR3: TGTGCCAGCAGCTCCCGGGCAGCCGGAGAGCAGTTCTTC. This encodes CASSSRAAGEQFF.